Listed here is a single T cell receptor beta chain. Its antigen is currently unknown. The template, about 550 ng total RNA, yielded TCR beta cDNA made with a constant-region primer. Nested multiplex PCR, run for three rounds with slightly modified ARM-PCR, yielded TCR beta libraries. Each of the first two PCR rounds ran roughly 9 cycles with TRBV1-TRBV30 forward and C-beta reverse primers. Each CDR3 protein gets one entry after TCRdb re-called the multiplex PCR reads with MiXCR. In the table there are about 32,000 distinct CDR3 sequences, approximately 73% of which are singletons. Unsorted bulk tissue of about 18-32 mg yielded co-extracted RNA and DNA. Patients underwent surgical resection for primary liver carcinoma. The CDR3 runs to 16 residues. Trimming removed 5 bases from V and 10 bases from J; junction bases left unmatched: 17. Germline V gives CDR1 MDHEN, CDR2 SYDVKM. The sample is drawn from a study of tumor-infiltrating lymphocytes in primary liver carcinoma. Study conclusions and caveats: Whereas tumor region pairs overlapped more, tumor-adjacent and tumor-blood pairs overlapped less.

Sequencing was performed on liver tumor tissue from sampling region 4. Subset noted: tumor region T4, right-lateral pole. This TCR was sampled from a man in his forties with primary liver carcinoma and hepatitis B virus infection. The V and J genes are TRBV28 and TRBJ2-7, with 10 nucleotides matching TRBD1. The CDR3 spells CASSISGQGGSGDQYF. CDR3 DNA: TGTGCCAGCAGTATCTCCGGACAGGGGGGTAGTGGCGACCAGTACTTC. Combining the CDR3 with reference TRBV28 and TRBJ2-7 gives the whole variable domain DVKVTQSSRYLVKRTGEKVFLECVQDMDHENMFWYRQDPGLGLRLIYFSYDVKMKEKGDIPEGYSVSREKKERFSLILESASTNQTSMYLCASSISGQGGSGDQYFGPGTRLTVT.